This TCR beta chain was recorded in a study of cytomegalovirus exposure and HLA in healthy donors. Findings of the study overall: Clonal expansion, a later analysis showed, was greater in HLA-associated TCR beta chains than in equally common others. Common viral pathogens seemed to be connected with several of the most significant clusters, according to a later analysis.

CDR3 size: 15 residues. Germline-derived CDR1 and CDR2 are SGHNT and YENEEA. The V gene end was trimmed by 5 bases and the J gene end by 0 bases; junction bases not matched to a gene: 5. A word on this clone: Its target is not known.

The PCR contained 60 Vbeta and 13 Jbeta primers. Measured with immunoSEQ multiplex PCR; TCRdb has only the in-frame clones, and not every one. Of 130,000 or so clones listed, more than 75% are singletons. Sequenced sample: PBMCs. The V and J genes are TRBV11-3 and TRBJ2-3; 7 positions match TRBD1. The receptor was isolated from a young man in good health and CMV-seropositive. CDR3 residues: CASSHDRVSTDTQYF. For the CDR3, the DNA is TGTGCCAGCAGCCATGACAGGGTTAGCACAGATACGCAGTATTTT.